This T cell receptor (beta chain) was captured by sequencing in a study of T cell repertoires in cytomegalovirus infection. Study overall: Public signatures in TCR beta pointed to CMV infection and matching HLA type.

Germline CDR1 is SGHDN and CDR2 is FVKESK. CDR3 length: 11 amino acids. TCRdb re-called the reads with MiXCR, one entry per CDR3 protein. Of 150,000 to 200,000 distinct CDR3 sequences in the sample, over 25% are singletons; the top ten hold about 28%. Note on this clonotype: Its antigen is still unknown. A junction end diverges from the germline sequence, so it may reflect a read error.

Study results and caveats: What dominated the ex vivo response were HLA-C-restricted CMV-specific TCR beta clonotypes. CMV carriers having the relevant HLA were flagged by cumulative public TCR beta family frequency.

V is TRBV14 and J is TRBJ2-7, with TRBD1 identical over 7 bases. This TCR came from a human donor in good health (CMV status not recorded). Some clones in this sample may be carry-over from other donors' samples. The sequencing input was PBMCs. For the CDR3, the DNA is TGTGCCAGCAGCCAAGATTCGGGACAGCACTTC. Protein: CASSQDSGQHF.